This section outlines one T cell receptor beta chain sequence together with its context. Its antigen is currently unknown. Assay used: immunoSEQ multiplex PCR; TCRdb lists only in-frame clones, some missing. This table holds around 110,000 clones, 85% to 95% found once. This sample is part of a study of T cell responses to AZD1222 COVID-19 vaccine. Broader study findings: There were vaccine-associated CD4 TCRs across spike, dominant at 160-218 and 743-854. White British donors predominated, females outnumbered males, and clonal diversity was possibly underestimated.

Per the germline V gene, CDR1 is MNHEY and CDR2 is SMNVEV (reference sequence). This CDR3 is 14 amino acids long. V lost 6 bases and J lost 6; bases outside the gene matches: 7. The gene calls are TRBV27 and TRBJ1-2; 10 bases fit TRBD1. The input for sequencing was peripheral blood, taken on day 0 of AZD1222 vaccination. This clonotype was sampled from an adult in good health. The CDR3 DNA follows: TGTGCCAGCAGGATGACAGGGGGCGTTCATGGCTACACCTTC. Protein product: CASRMTGGVHGYTF.